Following are 27 T cell receptor beta chains from one sample sequenced in a study of PD-L1 blockade in urothelial cancer. Time point reported: peripheral blood 6 weeks after treatment start. Assay: immunoSEQ multiplex PCR; the TCRdb copy retains only in-frame clones and omits some. The sample lists some 50,000 clones, around 85% occurring once. The specimen was PBMCs, collected around atezolizumab (anti-PD-L1) treatment. The receptors were sampled from a man between 50 and 59 years old with urothelial cancer.

This clone was seen once. The CDR3 loop is CASSYNGWVSGANVLTF. CDR3 sequence (DNA): TGTGCCAGCAGTTACAACGGGTGGGTCTCTGGGGCCAACGTCCTGACTTTC. The V call is TRBV28, the J call TRBJ2-6; D remains unclear. Germline V gives CDR1 MDHEN, CDR2 SYDVKM. V was shortened by 4 bases and J by 0 bases, with 13 bases between the two germline ends. This CDR3 is 17 amino acids long.

The chain joins TRBV18 to TRBJ1-1; no reliable D call. Trimming took off 6 bases at V and 6 bases at J, with 14 bases between the two ends. CDR3 length: 13 amino acids. Germline V gene sequence: CDR1 KGHSH, CDR2 LQKENI. CDR3 sequence reads: CASSPTVVAEAFF. CDR3 sequence (DNA): TGTGCCAGCTCTCCGACTGTTGTGGCTGAAGCTTTCTTT.

The rearrangement uses TRBV5-1 and TRBJ2-7; 8 bases are shared with TRBD2. The CDR3 is 13 amino acids. V shed 4 bases, J shed 7 bases, and the junction held 7 bases outside the gene matches. Germline assignment: CDR1 SGHRS and CDR2 YFSETQ. The CDR3 nucleotides are TGCGCCAGCAGCCCGGGACTAGTGGATGAGCAGTACTTC. As protein: CASSPGLVDEQYF.

V usage is TRBV19 and J usage is TRBJ1-1, with D maybe TRBD1 (6 bases). The V gene lost 7 bases and the J gene lost 0 bases, with 15 bases spanning the gap. This CDR3 comprises 15 residues. From germline, CDR1 is LNHDA and CDR2 SQIVND (reference sequence). The CDR3 is CASNTRGQLNTEAFF. The CDR3 DNA reads TGTGCCAGTAATACGCGAGGACAGTTGAACACTGAAGCTTTCTTT.

The chain links TRBV6-5 to TRBJ1-2, with TRBD1 matching 7 bases. The J segment lost 7 bases and the V segment lost 4 bases, leaving 12 bases of the junction unmatched. This CDR3 contains 15 residues. Germline V gives CDR1 MNHEY, CDR2 SVGAGI. The CDR3 nucleotides read TGTGCCAGCAGTTCCCTCGGAGGGGGCGCCTTTGGCTACACCTTC. Protein: CASSSLGGGAFGYTF.

The chain employs TRBV11-3 and TRBJ2-6, with a possible D match to TRBD1 (5 bases). The V gene lost 5 bases and the J gene lost 0 bases, with 8 bases spanning the gap. The germline gives CDR1 SGHNT, CDR2 YENEEA. The CDR3 extends over 15 amino acids. CDR3 sequence reads: CASSRDSSGANVLTF. As DNA, the CDR3 is TGTGCCAGCAGCAGAGACAGCTCTGGGGCCAACGTCCTGACTTTC.

The DNA for the CDR3 is TGTGCCAGCAGTGAAGGGACACTGAACACTGAAGCTTTCTTT. Amino acids: CASSEGTLNTEAFF. The chain uses TRBV6-1 and TRBJ1-1, with a weak D call TRBD1 (5 bases). CDR3 length equals 14 residues. Germline CDR1 reads MNHNS; CDR2 reads SASEGT. V lost 1 base and J lost 0, with 6 bases in between.

This chain links TRBV9 with TRBJ1-6; 7 bases match TRBD1. Losses at the gene ends were 3 bases for V and 7 bases for J; bases not matched to a gene: 4. This CDR3 region has 14 residues. Germline V gene data show CDR1 as SGDLS and CDR2 as YYNGEE. CDR3 sequence (DNA): TGTGCCAGCAGCGGTGGGACAGCAAATTCACCCCTCCACTTT. Translation: CASSGGTANSPLHF.

This chain connects TRBV7-6 to TRBJ2-2; the match to TRBD2 covers 8 bases. Germline V gene data show CDR1 as SGHVS and CDR2 as FNYEAQ. This CDR3 region has 17 residues. The trim removed 0 bases at V and 2 bases at J, leaving 5 bases unmatched. In DNA, the CDR3 is TGTGCCAGCAGCTTAGCAGCGGGAGTTTCCAACACCGGGGAGCTGTTTTTT. This encodes CASSLAAGVSNTGELFF.

The genes are TRBV25-1 and TRBJ2-3, with a weak D call TRBD2 (5 bases). V lost 1 base to trimming and J lost 0 bases, with 17 bases between them. The germline gives CDR1 MGHDK, CDR2 SYGVNS. The CDR3 runs 18 residues. The CDR3 DNA sequence: TGTGCCAGCAGTGAATTTGGAGGCTTAATGAAGAGCACAGATACGCAGTATTTT. It encodes CASSEFGGLMKSTDTQYF.

V and J are TRBV29-1 and TRBJ2-1; 12 nucleotides line up with TRBD2. This CDR3 has 15 residues. V lost 0 bases, J lost 9 bases, and 6 bases stayed unmatched. Germline V gene data show CDR1 as SQVTM and CDR2 as ANQGSEA. CDR3 protein: CSVEDGLAGKGEQFF. DNA of the CDR3: TGCAGCGTTGAAGATGGACTAGCGGGAAAAGGTGAGCAGTTCTTC.

The chain has TRBV30 and TRBJ2-2; a possible D gene is TRBD2 (5 bases). This CDR3 spans 14 amino acids. V lost 0 bases to trimming and J lost 7 bases, with 12 bases between them. The germline V gene encodes CDR1 GTSNPN and CDR2 SVGIG (reference sequence). Here the CDR3 reads CAWSVESGNGELFF. The CDR3 DNA sequence: TGTGCCTGGAGTGTAGAATCCGGGAACGGGGAGCTGTTTTTT. The full variable domain, with the rest looked up from reference TRBV30 and TRBJ2-2, is SQTIHQWPATLVQPVGSPLSLECTVEGTSNPNLYWYRQAAGRGLQLLFYSVGIGQISSEVPQNLSASRPQDRQFILSSKKLLLSDSGFYLCAWSVESGNGELFFGEGSRLTVL.

The genes are TRBV18 and TRBJ2-4, with 8 bases identical to TRBD1. Germline trimming cut 2 bases from V and 6 bases from J; bases unmatched to any gene: 15. Germline CDR1 reads KGHSH; CDR2 reads LQKENI. There are 18 residues in the CDR3. The CDR3 is CASSPGLVGAGGTNIQYF. CDR3 coding DNA: TGTGCCAGCTCACCAGGTTTGGTCGGAGCAGGGGGCACAAACATTCAGTACTTC.

This clone was seen a single time. The genes are TRBV7-8 and TRBJ1-5; D not resolved. The CDR3 totals 15 residues. V was clipped by 0 bases and J by 2 bases, with 8 bases between them. The germline V gene encodes CDR1 SGHVS and CDR2 FQNEAQ. CDR3: CASSLALTGNQPQHF. In nucleotides, the CDR3 is TGTGCCAGCAGCTTAGCGCTTACAGGCAATCAGCCCCAGCATTTT.

The V call is TRBV7-6, the J call TRBJ2-7; 7 bases match TRBD2. This CDR3 spans 17 amino acids. The germline V gene encodes CDR1 SGHVS and CDR2 FNYEAQ. The V and J ends lost 3 bases and 3 bases, in that order; junction bases with no gene match: 14. CDR3 in DNA: TGTGCCAGCAGCTTGGGCCTGCCAGCGGGGAGGAGCTACGAGCAGTACTTC. Translating gives CASSLGLPAGRSYEQYF.

The chain uses TRBV6-1 and TRBJ1-1; tentatively, D is TRBD1 (5 bases). CDR1 and CDR2 from the germline V gene are MNHNS and SASEGT. Trimming removed 0 bases from V and 5 bases from J, with 19 bases in between. The CDR3 loop spans 17 amino acids. The CDR3 spells CASSEAGHRWGWTEAFF. The CDR3 DNA is TGTGCCAGCAGTGAAGCTGGACACCGGTGGGGATGGACTGAAGCTTTCTTT.

The chain links TRBV19 to TRBJ2-7, with D perhaps TRBD2 (6 bases). The CDR3 extends over 15 amino acids. V was pared by 0 bases and J by 2 bases, with 11 bases between. CDR1 LNHDA and CDR2 SQIVND come from the germline V gene (reference sequence). CDR3 sequence (DNA): TGTGCCAGTAGTATAGATGGGCGGGACGCCTACGAGCAGTACTTC. It specifies CASSIDGRDAYEQYF.

This clone was detected a few times. This CDR3 fails to terminate in the conserved phenylalanine or tryptophan, so it likely reflects a read error. It is unclear where the CDR3 begins or ends on the DNA, so no DNA is shown, and the CDR3 is as TCRdb lists it. The rearrangement uses TRBV7-9 and TRBJ2-7; no check of the table's D call, TRBD1, against the DNA was made. Germline values: CDR1 SEHNR, CDR2 FQNEAQ (reference sequence). From its first to its last residue, the CDR3 has 13 amino acids. CDR3 amino acids: CASSRDSEKLGNI.

In its sample, this clone was seen once. The chain is built from TRBV2 and TRBJ2-5, with 8 bases aligning to TRBD2. CDR1 and CDR2 from the germline V gene are SNHLY and FYNNEI. The CDR3 loop spans 15 amino acids. V was clipped by 5 bases and J by 0 bases; unmatched bases: 5. The CDR3 DNA reads TGTGCCAGCAGTACGGTAGCGGGACACCAAGAGACCCAGTACTTC. It specifies CASSTVAGHQETQYF. Filled out from reference TRBV2 and TRBJ2-5, the complete variable domain reads EPEVTQTPSHQVTQMGQEVILRCVPISNHLYFYWYRQILGQKVEFLVSFYNNEISEKSEIFDDQFSVERPDGSNFTLKIRSTKLEDSAMYFCASSTVAGHQETQYFGPGTRLLVL.

V gene TRBV28 combines with J gene TRBJ1-5; the D gene is possibly TRBD1 (5 bases). This CDR3 has 17 residues. Germline loops: CDR1 MDHEN, CDR2 SYDVKM. The V end lost 8 bases, the J end lost 1 base, and 21 bases lay between the germline ends. This CDR3 is CASSHRDLRESNQPQHF. The CDR3, as DNA: TGTGCCAGCTCGCATAGAGACCTCAGGGAAAGCAATCAGCCCCAGCATTTT.

The rearrangement joins TRBV6-6 to TRBJ2-1; D may be TRBD1 (5 bases). There are 15 residues in the CDR3. Germline assignment: CDR1 MNHNY and CDR2 SVGAGI (reference sequence). Between the trimmed V and J ends, which lost 7 bases and 0 bases, there was a span of 13 bases. This chain's CDR3 is CASNGAGISYNEQFF. CDR3 nucleotides: TGTGCCAGCAATGGGGCCGGAATCTCCTACAATGAGCAGTTCTTC.

This chain joins TRBV5-1 and TRBJ2-5; D may be TRBD2 (6 bases). CDR1 and CDR2 (germline): SGHRS, YFSETQ. The germline V and J ends were trimmed by 4 bases and 2 bases, with 12 bases remaining between them. The CDR3 extends over 14 amino acids. CDR3 bases: TGCGCCAGCAGCCCGGGGACTCAGCAAGAGACCCAGTACTTC. It translates to CASSPGTQQETQYF.

The chain is built from TRBV5-1 and TRBJ2-3; 12 nucleotides align to TRBD1. V lost 4 bases and J lost 4; bases outside the gene matches: 16. Germline assignment: CDR1 SGHRS and CDR2 YFSETQ. This CDR3 is built from 19 residues. The CDR3 coding sequence is TGCGCCAGCAGCCTAACCGGGACAGGGGGCCGAGGACTGCCAGATACGCAGTATTTT. This codes for CASSLTGTGGRGLPDTQYF.

This chain joins TRBV15 and TRBJ1-2; 7 bases agree with TRBD1. With 1 base clipped from V and 6 bases from J, the junction kept 17 bases outside the gene matches. Germline-derived CDR1 and CDR2 are LNHNV and YYDKDF (reference sequence). The CDR3 totals 18 residues. In DNA, the CDR3 is TGTGCCACCAGCAGAGCCCTATTTGACCCACAGGGGAGGAATGGCTACACCTTC. It specifies CATSRALFDPQGRNGYTF. The whole variable domain, remainder taken from reference TRBV15 and TRBJ1-2, is DAMVIQNPRYQVTQFGKPVTLSCSQTLNHNVMYWYQQKSSQAPKLLFHYYDKDFNNEADTPDNFQSRRPNTSFCFLDIRSPGLGDTAMYLCATSRALFDPQGRNGYTFGSGTRLTVV.

The genes are TRBV15 and TRBJ2-5, with D possibly matching TRBD1 (6 bases). The CDR3 has 13 amino acids. CDR1 and CDR2 (germline): LNHNV, YYDKDF (reference sequence). V gave up 5 bases and J gave up 9 bases, with 16 bases separating them. In DNA form, the CDR3 reads TGTGCCACCAGCCGGGACCGGCCAGGGGCCCAGTACTTC. This translates into CATSRDRPGAQYF.

The chain carries TRBV4-1 and TRBJ2-1, with 13 nucleotides matching TRBD2. The CDR3 runs 17 residues. The V gene end was trimmed by 0 bases and the J gene end by 3 bases; junction bases not matched to a gene: 2. Germline V CDR1 and CDR2: MGHRA, YSYEKL. CDR3 nucleotides: TGCGCCAGCAGCCAAGACGGACTAGCGGGAGTCTACAATGAGCAGTTCTTC. It yields the protein CASSQDGLAGVYNEQFF.

V gene TRBV6-1 combines with J gene TRBJ1-6; 9 nucleotides line up with TRBD1. Germline V lookup: CDR1 MNHNS, CDR2 SASEGT. V was pared by 1 base and J by 10 bases, with 8 bases of the junction left unmatched. CDR3 size: 16 residues. The DNA for the CDR3 is TGTGCCAGCAGTGAAGTCGGACAGGGGCAGGGATCACCCCTCCACTTT. This translates into CASSEVGQGQGSPLHF.